One and the same sample provided the 31 T cell receptor beta chains below, sequenced in a study of blood T cell repertoires in COVID-19. Assay used: immunoSEQ multiplex PCR; TCRdb lists only in-frame clones, some missing. The table includes around 160,000 clones, around 92% detected once. The sequenced sample consisted of peripheral blood. The receptors stem from a man aged 60 to 69 with acute or convalescent COVID-19.

V is TRBV7-8 and J is TRBJ1-6; the D is unclear. The germline CDR1 and CDR2 sequences are SGHVS and FQNEAQ. CDR3 length: 16 amino acids. Trimming took 5 bases from V and 7 from J, leaving 18 bases between them. In nucleotides, the CDR3 is TGTGCCAGCAGCCTCCCGGGCGGAGGCAGCAATTCACCCCTCCACTTT. Translation gives CASSLPGGGSNSPLHF.

CDR3 DNA: TGTGCCAGCAGCCTAGACAGGGGGCGAAAGGCTGAAGCTTTCTTT. The encoded protein is CASSLDRGRKAEAFF. The chain recombines TRBV5-5 with TRBJ1-1; 10 positions agree with TRBD1. Germline V gene sequence: CDR1 SGHKS, CDR2 YYEKEE (reference sequence). Germline trimming cut 4 bases from V and 6 bases from J; bases unmatched to any gene: 9. The CDR3 totals 15 residues.

The chain couples TRBV6-2 or TRBV6-3 to TRBJ1-5; unclear D gene. Germline CDR1 reads MNHEY; CDR2 reads SVGEGT. This CDR3 has 15 amino acids. V was shortened by 1 base and J by 3 bases, with 10 bases between the two germline ends. The CDR3 DNA follows: TGTGCCAGCAGTTACTTCGACTCCTTCAATCAGCCCCAGCATTTT. It translates to CASSYFDSFNQPQHF.

V usage is TRBV7-9 and J usage is TRBJ2-2; D is ambiguous. Trimming took off 3 bases at V and 3 bases at J, with 8 bases between the two ends. Germline V gives CDR1 SEHNR, CDR2 FQNEAQ (reference sequence). This CDR3 has 14 amino acids. The CDR3 DNA follows: TGTGCCAGCAGCTTTTCTCGAGACACCGGGGAGCTGTTTTTT. It translates to CASSFSRDTGELFF.

This chain connects TRBV6-2 or TRBV6-3 to TRBJ1-5, with 9 bases identical to TRBD1. Unmatched junction bases numbered 1, after V lost 4 bases and J lost 6 bases. CDR1 MNHEY and CDR2 SVGEGT come from the germline V gene. This CDR3 spans 13 amino acids. CDR3: CASSLQGAQPQHF. Here the CDR3 DNA reads TGTGCCAGCAGTTTACAGGGGGCTCAGCCCCAGCATTTT.

This sequence joins TRBV7-6 and TRBJ1-4, with a possible D match to TRBD1 (5 bases). CDR1 is SGHVS and CDR2 is FNYEAQ in the germline V gene. V lost 5 bases and J lost 2, with 18 bases in between. The CDR3 is 17 amino acids. CDR3 residues: CASSPLRVWVTNEKLFF. CDR3 DNA: TGTGCCAGCAGCCCCCTCAGGGTGTGGGTCACTAATGAAAAACTGTTTTTT.

This CDR3 reads CASSLGQGGNEQFF. CDR3 nucleotides: TGTGCCAGCAGCCTCGGACAGGGGGGGAATGAGCAGTTCTTC. This rearrangement joins TRBV13 to TRBJ2-1; 10 bases match TRBD1. Germline CDR1 PRHDT, CDR2 FYEKMQ (reference sequence). J was trimmed by 7 bases and V by 5 bases; bases with no gene match: 5. The CDR3 totals 14 residues.

V gene TRBV10-3 combines with J gene TRBJ1-2; no reliable D call. V was cut by 4 bases and J by 5 bases, with 11 bases left in between. CDR3 length: 13 amino acids. CDR1 is ENHRY, CDR2 SYGVKD, per germline. As DNA, the CDR3 is TGTGCCATCAGTGCCGTGACACTTTATGGCTACACCTTC. Translation: CAISAVTLYGYTF.

This chain joins TRBV20-1 and TRBJ2-3; 9 bases line up with TRBD2. The CDR3 totals 15 residues. CDR1 and CDR2 from the germline V gene are DFQATT and SNEGSKA (reference sequence). V was pared by 3 bases and J by 3 bases, with 7 bases of the junction left unmatched. The CDR3 DNA sequence: TGCAGTGCTAGTGGTAGCGGGGGTCGGACAGATACGCAGTATTTT. Translating gives CSASGSGGRTDTQYF.

The chain combines TRBV24-1 with TRBJ2-7, with D perhaps matching TRBD1 (6 bases). This CDR3 comprises 15 residues. Germline lookup yields CDR1 KGHDR and CDR2 SFDVKD. Trimming took 5 bases from V and 3 from J, leaving 16 bases between them. In nucleotides, the CDR3 is TGTGCCACCAGTGCCCTCTCGGGACACCTCTACGAGCAGTACTTC. It translates to CATSALSGHLYEQYF.

The J gene is TRBJ1-1, the V gene TRBV4-1; D is possibly TRBD1 (5 bases). CDR1 and CDR2 from the germline V gene are MGHRA and YSYEKL. Between the trimmed V and J ends, which lost 1 base and 7 bases, there was a span of 16 bases. The CDR3 runs 15 residues. This chain's CDR3 is CASSQALQGRDEAFF. CDR3 nucleotide sequence: TGCGCCAGCAGCCAAGCCCTTCAGGGCAGGGATGAAGCTTTCTTT.

CDR3 region: CATRQGVDTGELFF. The CDR3 DNA is TGTGCCACCAGACAGGGGGTGGACACCGGGGAGCTGTTTTTT. This chain joins TRBV24-1 and TRBJ2-2; TRBD1 agrees at 8 bases. V was pared by 7 bases and J by 3 bases, with 3 bases of the junction left unmatched. There are 14 residues in the CDR3. Germline values: CDR1 KGHDR, CDR2 SFDVKD.

The chain employs TRBV27 and TRBJ1-2; 8 nucleotides agree with TRBD1. The CDR3 length is 16 residues. Germline assignment: CDR1 MNHEY and CDR2 SMNVEV (reference sequence). V was pared by 2 bases and J by 8 bases, with 13 bases of the junction left unmatched. As DNA, the CDR3 is TGTGCCAGCAGTTTAAGAGGAGGACAGGGAGTCCGGGGCTACACCTTC. Translated, it gives CASSLRGGQGVRGYTF.

CDR3 in DNA: TGTGCCAGCAGTGAATTTGGAACAGGGAAGAGCTATGGCTACACCTTC. This sequence encodes CASSEFGTGKSYGYTF. The chain recombines TRBV25-1 with TRBJ1-2; perhaps TRBD1 as D (6 bases). The CDR3 length is 16 residues. V dropped 1 base and J dropped 4 bases, with 16 bases sitting between them. From germline, CDR1 is MGHDK and CDR2 SYGVNS.

This rearrangement joins TRBV5-5 to TRBJ1-5, with 9 bases fitting TRBD1. Germline CDR1 SGHKS, CDR2 YYEKEE (reference sequence). V lost 0 bases and J lost 0; bases outside the gene matches: 7. The CDR3 length is 18 residues. CDR3 protein: CASSLGQGVTHSNQPQHF. The CDR3 DNA follows: TGTGCCAGCAGCTTGGGACAGGGGGTAACGCATAGCAATCAGCCCCAGCATTTT. The full variable domain, in which reference TRBV5-5 and TRBJ1-5 provide the parts outside the CDR3, is DAGVTQSPTHLIKTRGQQVTLRCSPISGHKSVSWYQQVLGQGPQFIFQYYEKEERGRGNFPDRFSARQFPNYSSELNVNALLLGDSALYLCASSLGQGVTHSNQPQHFGDGTRLSIL.

The chain carries TRBV5-1 and TRBJ2-2; 10 bases line up with TRBD2. The trim removed 8 bases at V and 3 bases at J, leaving 10 bases unmatched. The CDR3 spans 16 residues. CDR1 is SGHRS and CDR2 is YFSETQ in the germline V gene. CDR3 in amino acids: CASRRSGGADTGELFF. The DNA for the CDR3 is TGCGCCAGTCGCCGGAGCGGGGGGGCCGACACCGGGGAGCTGTTTTTT.

This chain joins TRBV11-2 and TRBJ1-2; tentative D call: TRBD1 (6 bases). Germline CDR1 reads SGHAT; CDR2 reads FQNNGV. The V end lost 0 bases, the J end lost 5 bases, and 13 bases lay between the germline ends. CDR3 size: 15 residues. Written as DNA, the CDR3 is TGTGCCAGCAGCTTAGAATCTGGGGGCGCATATGGCTACACCTTC. The encoded protein is CASSLESGGAYGYTF.

The chain couples TRBV3-1 (or the pseudogene TRBV3-2) to TRBJ1-1, with no clear D. The CDR3 sequence is 13 residues long. Between the trimmed V and J ends, which lost 1 base and 6 bases, there was a span of 9 bases. Per germline, CDR1 LGHDT and CDR2 YNNKEL (reference sequence). CDR3 protein: CASSQGSGSEAFF. For the CDR3, the DNA is TGTGCCAGCAGCCAAGGATCCGGGTCTGAAGCTTTCTTT.

The chain recombines TRBV6-5 with TRBJ1-4; no clear D. Germline assignment: CDR1 MNHEY and CDR2 SVGAGI. V was clipped by 8 bases and J by 4 bases, with 8 bases between them. CDR3 length: 12 residues. CDR3 residues: CASDRGNEKLFF. DNA for the CDR3: TGTGCCAGCGACCGGGGTAATGAAAAACTGTTTTTT.

The chain uses TRBV7-9 and TRBJ1-5; D remains unclear. Germline V gene data show CDR1 as SEHNR and CDR2 as FQNEAQ (reference sequence). V dropped 0 bases and J dropped 5 bases, with 2 bases sitting between them. This CDR3 is 12 amino acids long. Here the CDR3 reads CASSLADQPQHF. The CDR3 nucleotides read TGTGCCAGCAGCTTAGCCGATCAGCCCCAGCATTTT.

The chain links TRBV24-1 to TRBJ2-3; tentatively, D is TRBD1 (5 bases). V gave up 6 bases and J gave up 4 bases, with 10 bases separating them. Germline V gene data show CDR1 as KGHDR and CDR2 as SFDVKD. CDR3 length: 13 amino acids. The DNA for the CDR3 is TGTGCCACCAGTATTCAGGGATCAGATACGCAGTATTTT. Translating gives CATSIQGSDTQYF.

This rearrangement joins TRBV30 to TRBJ1-3, with D unresolved. Germline V lookup: CDR1 GTSNPN, CDR2 SVGIG (reference sequence). The germline V and J ends were trimmed by 0 bases and 12 bases, with 12 bases remaining between them. CDR3 length equals 12 residues. CDR3 nucleotides: TGTGCCTGGAGTGTTACCCCAGGCAGCATATATTTT. Translation gives CAWSVTPGSIYF.

The gene calls are TRBV10-1 and TRBJ2-7; D uncertain. The length of the CDR3 is 12 residues. The germline gives CDR1 WNHNN, CDR2 SYGVQD (reference sequence). Deletions cut 10 bases from V and 2 bases from J, with 12 bases between. The CDR3 nucleotides read TGCGCCACCGAGACGAGCGCCTACGAGCAGTACTTC. The encoded protein is CATETSAYEQYF.

This chain uses TRBV30 with TRBJ1-2; tentatively, D is TRBD1 (6 bases). Trimming removed 4 bases at V and 7 bases at J, with 13 bases between. The CDR3 is 12 residues long. Germline CDR1 and CDR2: GTSNPN and SVGIG (reference sequence). CDR3 amino acids: CAWTQGFSGYTF. The CDR3 DNA reads as TGTGCCTGGACACAGGGTTTTAGTGGCTACACCTTC.

This clone has a single count. In nucleotides, the CDR3 is TGCGCCAGCAGCCCACGACAGGGTGCACACGAGCAGTACTTC. Its protein product is CASSPRQGAHEQYF. The rearrangement uses TRBV5-1 and TRBJ2-7, with 7 bases fitting TRBD1. Trimming cost V 4 bases and J 5 bases; bases outside gene matches: 9. Germline V gives CDR1 SGHRS, CDR2 YFSETQ. The CDR3 contains 14 residues. The full variable domain, its missing parts supplied by reference TRBV5-1 and TRBJ2-7, is KAGVTQTPRYLIKTRGQQVTLSCSPISGHRSVSWYQQTPGQGLQFLFEYFSETQRNKGNFPGRFSGRQFSNSRSEMNVSTLELGDSALYLCASSPRQGAHEQYFGPGTRLTVT.

V is TRBV2 and J is TRBJ2-7; D is unresolved. V lost 4 bases to trimming and J lost 2 bases, with 9 bases between them. The CDR3 contains 13 residues. The germline CDR1 and CDR2 sequences are SNHLY and FYNNEI. The CDR3 DNA reads TGTGCCAGCAGTGGAGTTGTTGCCTACGAGCAGTACTTC. The encoded protein is CASSGVVAYEQYF.

The chain carries TRBV7-3 and TRBJ1-2, with a tentative D call TRBD1 (5 bases). The CDR3 sequence is 14 residues long. V shed 5 bases and J shed 4 bases, with 14 bases lying between them. Germline V gives CDR1 SGHTA, CDR2 FQGTGA. The chain's CDR3 is CASSPVGGSYGYTF. The CDR3 region has the DNA TGTGCCAGCAGCCCGGTGGGGGGAAGCTATGGCTACACCTTC.

The gene calls are TRBV5-1 and TRBJ1-4, with D possibly matching TRBD1 (6 bases). Trimming stripped 0 bases from V and 0 bases from J, with 9 bases between. The CDR3 loop spans 16 amino acids. The germline gives CDR1 SGHRS, CDR2 YFSETQ. CDR3 DNA: TGCGCCAGCAGCTTGGCCCGACAGGCAACTAATGAAAAACTGTTTTTT. It encodes CASSLARQATNEKLFF.

This sequence joins TRBV19 and TRBJ2-7, with 10 positions matching TRBD1. Germline lookup yields CDR1 LNHDA and CDR2 SQIVND (reference sequence). The CDR3 has 15 amino acids. With 4 bases clipped from V and 4 bases from J, the junction kept 7 bases outside the gene matches. The CDR3 region has the DNA TGTGCCAGTAGTACCGAGACAGGGGGCAAGTACGAGCAGTACTTC. Translating gives CASSTETGGKYEQYF.

The rearrangement joins TRBV7-2 to TRBJ2-7; 7 bases are a match to TRBD2. Germline loops: CDR1 SGHTA, CDR2 FQGNSA. V trimming: 4 bases; J trimming: 3 bases; junction bases outside the gene matches: 6. This CDR3 has 14 amino acids. CDR3 bases: TGTGCCAGCAGCTCAGACGGGGGGAACTACGAGCAGTACTTC. Its translation: CASSSDGGNYEQYF.

The J gene is TRBJ2-5, the V gene TRBV11-2; 15 bases fit TRBD2. V dropped 5 bases and J dropped 5; count of bases not matched to a gene: 6. CDR3 length equals 16 residues. Germline values: CDR1 SGHAT, CDR2 FQNNGV. DNA of the CDR3: TGTGCCAGCAGCACGGGACTAGCGGGGGGCATCGAGACCCAGTACTTC. Protein: CASSTGLAGGIETQYF.